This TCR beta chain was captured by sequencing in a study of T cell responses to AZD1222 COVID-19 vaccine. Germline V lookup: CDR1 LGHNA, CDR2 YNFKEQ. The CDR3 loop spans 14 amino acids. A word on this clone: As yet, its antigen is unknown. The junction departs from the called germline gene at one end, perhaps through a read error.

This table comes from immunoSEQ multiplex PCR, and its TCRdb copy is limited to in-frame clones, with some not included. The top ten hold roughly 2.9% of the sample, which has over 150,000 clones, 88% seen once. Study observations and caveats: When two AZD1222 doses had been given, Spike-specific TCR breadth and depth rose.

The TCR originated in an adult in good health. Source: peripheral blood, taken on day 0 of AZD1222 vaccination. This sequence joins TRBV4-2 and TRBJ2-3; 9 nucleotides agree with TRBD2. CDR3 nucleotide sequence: TGTGCCAGCAGCCAAGAAGGCCCAGCGGGGGGAATGAGTTTT. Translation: CASSQEGPAGGMSF.